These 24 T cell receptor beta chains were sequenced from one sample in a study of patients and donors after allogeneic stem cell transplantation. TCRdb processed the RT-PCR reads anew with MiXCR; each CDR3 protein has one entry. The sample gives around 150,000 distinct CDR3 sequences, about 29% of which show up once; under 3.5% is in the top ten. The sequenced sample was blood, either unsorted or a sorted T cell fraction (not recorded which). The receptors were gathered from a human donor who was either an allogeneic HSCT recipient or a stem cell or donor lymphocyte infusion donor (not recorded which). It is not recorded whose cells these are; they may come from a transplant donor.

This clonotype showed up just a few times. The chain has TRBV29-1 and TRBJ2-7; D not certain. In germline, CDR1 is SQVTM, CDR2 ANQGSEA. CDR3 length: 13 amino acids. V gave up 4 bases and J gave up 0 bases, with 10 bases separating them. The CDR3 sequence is CSVVAVNSYEQYF. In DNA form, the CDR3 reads TGCAGCGTTGTGGCGGTTAACTCCTACGAGCAGTACTTC.

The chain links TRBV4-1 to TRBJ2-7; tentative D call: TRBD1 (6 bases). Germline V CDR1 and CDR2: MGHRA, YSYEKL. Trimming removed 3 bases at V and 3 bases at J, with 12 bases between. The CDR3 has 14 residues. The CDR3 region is CASSHQGIGYEQYF. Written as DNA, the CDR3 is TGCGCCAGCAGCCACCAGGGGATTGGCTACGAGCAGTACTTC.

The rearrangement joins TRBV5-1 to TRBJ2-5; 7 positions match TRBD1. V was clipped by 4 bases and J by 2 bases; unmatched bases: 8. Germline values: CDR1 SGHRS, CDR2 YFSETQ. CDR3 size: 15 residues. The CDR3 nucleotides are TGCGCCAGCAGCCTCGGACAGGTGGGACAAGAGACCCAGTACTTC. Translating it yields CASSLGQVGQETQYF.

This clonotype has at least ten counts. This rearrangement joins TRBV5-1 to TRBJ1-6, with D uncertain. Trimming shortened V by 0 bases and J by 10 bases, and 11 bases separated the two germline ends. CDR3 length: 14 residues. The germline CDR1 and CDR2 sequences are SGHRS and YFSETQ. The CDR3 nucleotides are TGCGCCAGCAGCTTGGAGAGCGGAGGGTCACCCCTCCACTTT. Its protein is CASSLESGGSPLHF. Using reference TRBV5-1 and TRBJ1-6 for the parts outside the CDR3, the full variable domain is KAGVTQTPRYLIKTRGQQVTLSCSPISGHRSVSWYQQTPGQGLQFLFEYFSETQRNKGNFPGRFSGRQFSNSRSEMNVSTLELGDSALYLCASSLESGGSPLHFGNGTRLTVT.

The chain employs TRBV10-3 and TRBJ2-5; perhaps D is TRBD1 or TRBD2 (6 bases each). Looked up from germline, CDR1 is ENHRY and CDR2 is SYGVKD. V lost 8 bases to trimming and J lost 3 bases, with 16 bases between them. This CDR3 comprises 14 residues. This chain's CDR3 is CAIRGGPGEETQYF. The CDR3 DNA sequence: TGTGCCATCCGGGGAGGACCAGGGGAAGAGACCCAGTACTTC.

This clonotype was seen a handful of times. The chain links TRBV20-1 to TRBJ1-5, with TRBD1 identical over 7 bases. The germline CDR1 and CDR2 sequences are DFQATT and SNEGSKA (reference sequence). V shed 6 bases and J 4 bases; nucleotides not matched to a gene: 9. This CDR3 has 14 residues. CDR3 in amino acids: CSAIYRGLNQPQHF. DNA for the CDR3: TGCAGTGCCATTTACAGGGGTTTGAATCAGCCCCAGCATTTT.

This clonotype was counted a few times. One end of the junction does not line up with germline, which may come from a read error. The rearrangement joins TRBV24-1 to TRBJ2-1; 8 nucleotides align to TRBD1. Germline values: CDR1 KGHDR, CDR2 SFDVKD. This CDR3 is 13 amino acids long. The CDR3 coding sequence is TGTGCCACCAAGGCAGGGGGCTACGATGAGCAGTTCTTC. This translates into CATKAGGYDEQFF.

CDR3 sequence reads: CATSGWGENIQYF. CDR3 nucleotide sequence: TGTGCCACCAGTGGTTGGGGAGAAAACATTCAGTACTTC. The chain is built from TRBV15 and TRBJ2-4; perhaps TRBD2 as D (5 bases). The germline gives CDR1 LNHNV, CDR2 YYDKDF (reference sequence). This CDR3 comprises 13 residues. Trimming shortened V by 6 bases and J by 5 bases, and 11 bases separated the two germline ends.

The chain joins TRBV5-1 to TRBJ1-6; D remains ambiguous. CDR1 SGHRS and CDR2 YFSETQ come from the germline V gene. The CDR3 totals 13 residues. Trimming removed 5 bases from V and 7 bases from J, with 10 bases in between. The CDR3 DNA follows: TGCGCCAGCAGGGACCGATCAAATTCACCCCTCCACTTT. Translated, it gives CASRDRSNSPLHF.

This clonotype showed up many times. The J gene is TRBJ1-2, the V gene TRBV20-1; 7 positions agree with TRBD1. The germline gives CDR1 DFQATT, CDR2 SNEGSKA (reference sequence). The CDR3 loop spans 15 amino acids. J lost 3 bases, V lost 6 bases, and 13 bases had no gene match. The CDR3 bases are TGCAGTGCCGAGGGACAGTGGATGGCCCACTATGGCTACACCTTC. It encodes CSAEGQWMAHYGYTF.

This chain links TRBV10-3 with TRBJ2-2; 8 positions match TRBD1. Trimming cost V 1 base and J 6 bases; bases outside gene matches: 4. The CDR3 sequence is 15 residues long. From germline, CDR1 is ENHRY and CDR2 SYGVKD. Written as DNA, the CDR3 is TGTGCCATCAGTGAGTTCCTACAGGGGGCCGGGGAGCTGTTTTTT. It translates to CAISEFLQGAGELFF.

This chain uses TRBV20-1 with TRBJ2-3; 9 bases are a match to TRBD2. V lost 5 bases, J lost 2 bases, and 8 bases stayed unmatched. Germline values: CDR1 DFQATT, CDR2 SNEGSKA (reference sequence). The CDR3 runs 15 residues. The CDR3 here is CSAFKAGGTTDTQYF. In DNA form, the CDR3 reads TGCAGTGCTTTTAAAGCGGGGGGAACCACAGATACGCAGTATTTT.

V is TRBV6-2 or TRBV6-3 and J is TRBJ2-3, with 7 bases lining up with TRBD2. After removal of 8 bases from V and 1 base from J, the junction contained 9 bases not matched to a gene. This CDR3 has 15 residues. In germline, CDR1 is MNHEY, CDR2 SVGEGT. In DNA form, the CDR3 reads TGTGCCAGCTCTGAAGCGGGATGGGGCACAGATACGCAGTATTTT. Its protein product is CASSEAGWGTDTQYF.

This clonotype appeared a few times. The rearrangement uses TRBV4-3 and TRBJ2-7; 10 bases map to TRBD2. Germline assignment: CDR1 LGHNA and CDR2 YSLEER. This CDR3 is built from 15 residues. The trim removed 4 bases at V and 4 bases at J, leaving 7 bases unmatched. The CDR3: CASSLLAGTLYEQYF. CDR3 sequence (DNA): TGCGCCAGCAGCCTACTAGCGGGGACACTTTACGAGCAGTACTTC.

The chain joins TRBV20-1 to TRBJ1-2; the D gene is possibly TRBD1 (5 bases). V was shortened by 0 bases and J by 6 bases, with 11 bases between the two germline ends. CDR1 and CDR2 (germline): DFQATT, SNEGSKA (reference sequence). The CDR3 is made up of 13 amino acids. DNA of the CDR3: TGCAGTGCTAGAGACCAGGGTTGGCATGGCTACACCTTC. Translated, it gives CSARDQGWHGYTF.

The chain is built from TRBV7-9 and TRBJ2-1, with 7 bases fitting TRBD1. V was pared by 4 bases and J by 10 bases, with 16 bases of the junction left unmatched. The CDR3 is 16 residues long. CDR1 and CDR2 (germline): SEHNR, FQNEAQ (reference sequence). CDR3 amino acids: CASSSQQGPPPREQFF. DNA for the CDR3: TGTGCCAGCAGCTCGCAACAGGGGCCACCTCCCAGGGAGCAGTTCTTC.

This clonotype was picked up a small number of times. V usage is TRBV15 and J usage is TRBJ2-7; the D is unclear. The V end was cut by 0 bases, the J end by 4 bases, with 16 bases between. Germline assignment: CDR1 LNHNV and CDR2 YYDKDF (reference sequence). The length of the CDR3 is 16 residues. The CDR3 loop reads CATSREFRSTFYEQYF. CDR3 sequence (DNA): TGTGCCACCAGCAGAGAGTTCCGCTCTACGTTTTACGAGCAGTACTTC.

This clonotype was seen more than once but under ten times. This CDR3 reads CASSLQPNYGYTF. Written as DNA, the CDR3 is TGTGCCAGCAGCTTACAGCCTAACTATGGCTACACCTTC. V is TRBV7-2 and J is TRBJ1-2; D is undetermined. This CDR3 is 13 amino acids long. Germline assignment: CDR1 SGHTA and CDR2 FQGNSA. Trimming left V 2 bases short and J 0 bases short, with 4 bases between.

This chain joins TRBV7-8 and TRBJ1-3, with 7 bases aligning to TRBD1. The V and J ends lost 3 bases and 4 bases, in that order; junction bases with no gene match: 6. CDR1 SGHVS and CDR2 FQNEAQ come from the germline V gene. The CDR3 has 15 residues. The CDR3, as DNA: TGTGCCAGCAGCTTTGGACAGGATAGAGGAAACACCATATATTTT. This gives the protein CASSFGQDRGNTIYF.

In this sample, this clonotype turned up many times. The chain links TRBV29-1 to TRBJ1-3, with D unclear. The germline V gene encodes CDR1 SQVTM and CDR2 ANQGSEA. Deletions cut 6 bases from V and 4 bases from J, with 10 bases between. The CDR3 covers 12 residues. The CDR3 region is CSVGADGNTIYF. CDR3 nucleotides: TGCAGCGTGGGAGCGGACGGAAACACCATATATTTT.

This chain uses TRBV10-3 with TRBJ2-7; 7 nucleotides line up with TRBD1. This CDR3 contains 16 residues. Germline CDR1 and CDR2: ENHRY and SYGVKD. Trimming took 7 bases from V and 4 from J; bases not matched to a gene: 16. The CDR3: CAITRSLDRKAYEQYF. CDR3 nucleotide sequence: TGTGCCATCACTAGATCTTTGGACAGGAAGGCGTACGAGCAGTACTTC.

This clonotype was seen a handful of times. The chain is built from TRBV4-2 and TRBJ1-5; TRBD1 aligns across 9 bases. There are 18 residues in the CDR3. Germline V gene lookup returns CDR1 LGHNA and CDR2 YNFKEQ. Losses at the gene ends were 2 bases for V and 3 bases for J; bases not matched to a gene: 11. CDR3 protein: CASSQSAGQGSINQPQHF. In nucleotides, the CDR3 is TGTGCCAGCAGCCAATCGGCCGGACAGGGGTCCATCAATCAGCCCCAGCATTTT.

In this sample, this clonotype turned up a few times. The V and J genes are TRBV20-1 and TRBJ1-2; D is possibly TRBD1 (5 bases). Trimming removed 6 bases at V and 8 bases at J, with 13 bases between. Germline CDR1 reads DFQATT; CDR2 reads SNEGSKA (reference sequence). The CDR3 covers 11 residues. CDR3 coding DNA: TGCAGTGCCCGGGGCTTCCGGGGCTACACCTTC. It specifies CSARGFRGYTF.

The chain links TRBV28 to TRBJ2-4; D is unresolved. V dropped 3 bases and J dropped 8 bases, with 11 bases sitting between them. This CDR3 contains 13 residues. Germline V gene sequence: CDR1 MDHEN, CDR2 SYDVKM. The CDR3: CASSLMLLDIQYF. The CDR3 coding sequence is TGTGCCAGCAGTTTGATGCTGCTGGACATTCAGTACTTC.